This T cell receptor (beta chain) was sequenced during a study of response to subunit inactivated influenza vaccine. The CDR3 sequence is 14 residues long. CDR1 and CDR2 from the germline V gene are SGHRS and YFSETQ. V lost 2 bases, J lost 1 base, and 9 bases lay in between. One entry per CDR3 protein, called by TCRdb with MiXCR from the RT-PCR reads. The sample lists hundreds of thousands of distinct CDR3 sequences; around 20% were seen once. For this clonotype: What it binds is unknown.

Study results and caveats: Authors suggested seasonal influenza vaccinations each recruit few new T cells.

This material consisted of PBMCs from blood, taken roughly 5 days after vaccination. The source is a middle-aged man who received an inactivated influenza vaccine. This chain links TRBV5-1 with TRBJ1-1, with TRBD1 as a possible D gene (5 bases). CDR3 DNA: TGCGCCAGCAGCTTTGTTCAGGGGAACACTGAAGCTTTCTTT. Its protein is CASSFVQGNTEAFF.